This TCR beta chain appears in the sequencing data of a study of shared T cell receptors in the human thymus. CDR3 size: 11 residues. Germline V gene data show CDR1 as SQVTM and CDR2 as ANQGSEA. V lost 8 bases to trimming and J lost 0 bases, with 5 bases between them. This clone was found a few times. The data were produced by immunoSEQ multiplex PCR, yet TCRdb's version contains in-frame clones alone and is incomplete. The data show 640,000 or so clones, with 87% seen just once and 0.0094% held by the top ten. Separately, the same data were catalogued under a study of human thymus T cells.

The chain employs TRBV29-1 and TRBJ1-3; unclear D gene. This TCR was sampled from a boy in the first two years of life with a congenital heart defect. Source material: thymocytes. The CDR3 sequence: CSSLSGNTIYF. In DNA, the CDR3 is TGCAGCTCTCTCTCTGGAAACACCATATATTTT.